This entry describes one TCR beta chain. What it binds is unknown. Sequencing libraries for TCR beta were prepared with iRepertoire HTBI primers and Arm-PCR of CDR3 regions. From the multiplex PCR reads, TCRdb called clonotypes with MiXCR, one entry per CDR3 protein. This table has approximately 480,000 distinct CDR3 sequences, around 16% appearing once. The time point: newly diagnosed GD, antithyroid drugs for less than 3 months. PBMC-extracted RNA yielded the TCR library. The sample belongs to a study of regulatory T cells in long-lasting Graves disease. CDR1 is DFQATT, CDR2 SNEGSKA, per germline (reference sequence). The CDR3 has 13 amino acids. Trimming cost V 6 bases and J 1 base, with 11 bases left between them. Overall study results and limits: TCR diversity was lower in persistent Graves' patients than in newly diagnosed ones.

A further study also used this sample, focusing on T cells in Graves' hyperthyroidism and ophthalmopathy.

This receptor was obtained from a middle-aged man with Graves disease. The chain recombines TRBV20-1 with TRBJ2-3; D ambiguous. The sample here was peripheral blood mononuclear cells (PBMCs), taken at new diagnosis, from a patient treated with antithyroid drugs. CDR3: CSADVSRTDTQYF. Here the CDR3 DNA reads TGCAGTGCGGATGTCAGTCGCACAGATACGCAGTATTTT.